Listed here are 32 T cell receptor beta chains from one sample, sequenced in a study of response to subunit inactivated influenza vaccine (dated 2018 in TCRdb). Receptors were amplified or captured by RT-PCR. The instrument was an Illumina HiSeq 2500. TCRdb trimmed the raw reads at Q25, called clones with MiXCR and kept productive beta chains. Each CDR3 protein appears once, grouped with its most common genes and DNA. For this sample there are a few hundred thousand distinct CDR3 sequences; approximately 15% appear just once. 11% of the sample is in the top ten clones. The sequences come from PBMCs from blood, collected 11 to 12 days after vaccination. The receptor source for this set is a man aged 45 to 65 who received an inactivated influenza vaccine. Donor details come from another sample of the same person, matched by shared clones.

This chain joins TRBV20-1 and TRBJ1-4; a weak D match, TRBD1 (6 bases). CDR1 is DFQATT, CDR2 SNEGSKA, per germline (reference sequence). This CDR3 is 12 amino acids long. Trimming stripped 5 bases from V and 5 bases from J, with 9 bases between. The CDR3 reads CSAYGQNEKLFF. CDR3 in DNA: TGCAGTGCTTATGGACAGAATGAAAAACTGTTTTTT.

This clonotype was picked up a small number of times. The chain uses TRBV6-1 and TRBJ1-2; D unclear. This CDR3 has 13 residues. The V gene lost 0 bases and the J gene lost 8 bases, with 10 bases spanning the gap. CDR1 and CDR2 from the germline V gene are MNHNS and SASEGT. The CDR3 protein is CASSEALLGGYTF. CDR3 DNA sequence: TGTGCCAGCAGTGAAGCGCTTCTCGGGGGCTACACCTTC.

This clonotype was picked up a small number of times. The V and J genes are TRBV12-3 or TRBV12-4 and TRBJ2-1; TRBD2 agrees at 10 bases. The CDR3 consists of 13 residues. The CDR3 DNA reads TGTGCGACGTGGGCTAGCGGGGGAAATGAGCAGTTCTTC. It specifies CATWASGGNEQFF.

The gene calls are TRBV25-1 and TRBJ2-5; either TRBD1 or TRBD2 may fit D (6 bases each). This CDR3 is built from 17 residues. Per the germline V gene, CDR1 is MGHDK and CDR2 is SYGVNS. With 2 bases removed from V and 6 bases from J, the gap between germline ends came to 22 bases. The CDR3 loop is CASSESSGAGAGKTQYF. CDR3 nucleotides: TGTGCCAGCAGTGAAAGCAGTGGGGCAGGGGCGGGGAAGACCCAGTACTTC.

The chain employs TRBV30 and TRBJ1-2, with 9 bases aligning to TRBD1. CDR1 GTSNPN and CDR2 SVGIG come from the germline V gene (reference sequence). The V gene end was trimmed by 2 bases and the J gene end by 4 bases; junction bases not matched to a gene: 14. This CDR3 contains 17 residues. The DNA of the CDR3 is TGTGCCTGGAGTCCACCTGCCGGGACAGGGCGAACCTATGGCTACACCTTC. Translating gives CAWSPPAGTGRTYGYTF.

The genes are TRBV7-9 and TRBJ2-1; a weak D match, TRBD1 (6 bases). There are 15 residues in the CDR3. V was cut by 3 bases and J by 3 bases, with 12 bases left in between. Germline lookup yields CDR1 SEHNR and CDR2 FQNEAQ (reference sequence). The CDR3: CASSFVDRNYNEQFF. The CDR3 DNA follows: TGTGCCAGCAGCTTCGTGGACAGAAACTACAATGAGCAGTTCTTC.

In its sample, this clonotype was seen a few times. This chain's CDR3 is CASSLSGTAETQYF. The CDR3 bases are TGTGCCAGCAGTTTATCGGGGACTGCAGAGACCCAGTACTTC. This sequence joins TRBV28 and TRBJ2-5, with D perhaps TRBD2 (6 bases). V shed 1 base and J shed 4 bases, with 10 bases lying between them. The V gene's germline CDR1 is MDHEN and CDR2 SYDVKM. This CDR3 spans 14 amino acids.

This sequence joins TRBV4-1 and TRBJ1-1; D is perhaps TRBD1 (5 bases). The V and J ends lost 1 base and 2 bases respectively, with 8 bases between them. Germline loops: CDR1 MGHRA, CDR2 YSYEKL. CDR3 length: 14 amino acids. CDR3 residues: CASSQGGTNTEAFF. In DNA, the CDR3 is TGCGCCAGCAGCCAAGGGGGGACTAACACTGAAGCTTTCTTT.

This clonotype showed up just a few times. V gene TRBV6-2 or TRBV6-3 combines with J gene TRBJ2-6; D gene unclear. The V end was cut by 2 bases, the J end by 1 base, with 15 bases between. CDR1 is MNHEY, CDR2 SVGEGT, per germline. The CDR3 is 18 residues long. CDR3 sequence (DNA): TGTGCCAGCAGTTACCCGATGCAACGATCGTCTGGGGCCAACGTCCTGACTTTC. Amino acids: CASSYPMQRSSGANVLTF.

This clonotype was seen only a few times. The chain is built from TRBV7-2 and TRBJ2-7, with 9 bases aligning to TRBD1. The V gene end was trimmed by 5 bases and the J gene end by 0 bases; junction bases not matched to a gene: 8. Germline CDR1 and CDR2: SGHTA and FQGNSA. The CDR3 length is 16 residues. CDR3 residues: CASSRGQGIGSYEQYF. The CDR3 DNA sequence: TGTGCCAGCAGCCGAGGACAGGGGATCGGCTCCTACGAGCAGTACTTC.

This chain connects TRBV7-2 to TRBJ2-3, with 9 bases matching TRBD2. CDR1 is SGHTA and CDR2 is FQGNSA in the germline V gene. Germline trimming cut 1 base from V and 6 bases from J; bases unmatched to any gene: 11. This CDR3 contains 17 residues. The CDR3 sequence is CASSLGPLAGGVDTQYF. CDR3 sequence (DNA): TGTGCCAGCAGCTTAGGGCCCCTCGCGGGAGGGGTGGATACGCAGTATTTT.

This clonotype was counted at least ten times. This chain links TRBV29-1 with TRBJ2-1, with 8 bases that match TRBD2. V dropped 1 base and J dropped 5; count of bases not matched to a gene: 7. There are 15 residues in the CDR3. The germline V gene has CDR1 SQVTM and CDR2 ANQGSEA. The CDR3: CSVEARLAYDNEQFF. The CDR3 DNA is TGCAGCGTTGAAGCTCGACTAGCGTACGACAATGAGCAGTTCTTC.

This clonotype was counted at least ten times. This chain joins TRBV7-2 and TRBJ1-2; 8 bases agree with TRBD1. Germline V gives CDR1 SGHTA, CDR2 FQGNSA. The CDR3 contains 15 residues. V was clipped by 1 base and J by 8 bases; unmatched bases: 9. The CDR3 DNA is TGTGCCAGCAGCTTAGTGGTGCAGGGGGCTTCAGGCTACACCTTC. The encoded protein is CASSLVVQGASGYTF.

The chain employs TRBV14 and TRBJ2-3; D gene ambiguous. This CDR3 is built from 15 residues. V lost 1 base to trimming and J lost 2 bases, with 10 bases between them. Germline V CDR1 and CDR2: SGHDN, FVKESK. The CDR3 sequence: CASSQVLGNTDTQYF. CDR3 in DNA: TGTGCCAGCAGCCAAGTCTTAGGGAACACAGATACGCAGTATTTT.

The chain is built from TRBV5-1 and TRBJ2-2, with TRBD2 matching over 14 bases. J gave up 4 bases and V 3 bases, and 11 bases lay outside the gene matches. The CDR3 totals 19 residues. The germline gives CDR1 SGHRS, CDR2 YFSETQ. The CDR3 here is CASSSNPGLAGAGTGELFF. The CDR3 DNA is TGCGCCAGCAGCTCCAATCCGGGACTAGCGGGGGCGGGCACCGGGGAGCTGTTTTTT.

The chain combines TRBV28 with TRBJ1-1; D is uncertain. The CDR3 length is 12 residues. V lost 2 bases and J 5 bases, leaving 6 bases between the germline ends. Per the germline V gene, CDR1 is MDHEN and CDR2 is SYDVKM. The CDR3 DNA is TGTGCCAGCAGTTTACCTCAAACTGAAGCTTTCTTT. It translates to CASSLPQTEAFF.

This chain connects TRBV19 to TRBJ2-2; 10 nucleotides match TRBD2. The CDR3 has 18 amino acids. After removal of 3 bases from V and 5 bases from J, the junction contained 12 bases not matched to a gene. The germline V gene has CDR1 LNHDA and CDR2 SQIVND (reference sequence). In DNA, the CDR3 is TGTGCCAGTAGTATCGACCGGACTAGCGGATCCAGAACCGGGGAGCTGTTTTTT. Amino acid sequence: CASSIDRTSGSRTGELFF.

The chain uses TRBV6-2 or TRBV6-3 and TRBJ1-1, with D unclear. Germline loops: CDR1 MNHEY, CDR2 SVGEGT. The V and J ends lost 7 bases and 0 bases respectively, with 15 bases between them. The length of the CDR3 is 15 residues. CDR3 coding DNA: TGTGCCAGCAATACACATGGGAACTTGAACACTGAAGCTTTCTTT. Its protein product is CASNTHGNLNTEAFF.

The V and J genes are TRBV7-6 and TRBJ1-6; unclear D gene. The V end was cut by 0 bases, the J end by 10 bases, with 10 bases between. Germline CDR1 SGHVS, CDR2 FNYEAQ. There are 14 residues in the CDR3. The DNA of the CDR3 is TGTGCCAGCAGCTTAGCGGGAGGAGTCTCACCCCTCCACTTT. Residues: CASSLAGGVSPLHF.

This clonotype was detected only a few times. DNA of the CDR3: TGCGCCAGCAGCCCCGAGAAGGGACTAGGGCTTTACAATGAGCAGTTCTTC. Its translation: CASSPEKGLGLYNEQFF. The chain couples TRBV4-3 to TRBJ2-1; 8 bases agree with TRBD2. Germline CDR1 is LGHNA and CDR2 is YSLEER. With 4 bases clipped from V and 4 bases from J, the junction kept 12 bases outside the gene matches. This CDR3 is built from 17 residues.

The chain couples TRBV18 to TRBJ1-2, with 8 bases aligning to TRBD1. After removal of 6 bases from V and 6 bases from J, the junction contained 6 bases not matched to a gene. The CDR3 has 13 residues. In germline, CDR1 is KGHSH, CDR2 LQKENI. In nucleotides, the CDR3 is TGTGCCAGCTCGCGGCAGGGGGCGAATGGCTACACCTTC. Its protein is CASSRQGANGYTF.

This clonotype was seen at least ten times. This CDR3 reads CAWSDSFSYEQYF. CDR3 sequence (DNA): TGTGCCTGGAGTGACTCCTTCTCCTACGAGCAGTACTTC. The rearrangement uses TRBV30 and TRBJ2-7; D gene uncertain. This CDR3 contains 13 residues. V lost 1 base and J lost 0, with 7 bases in between. Looked up from germline, CDR1 is GTSNPN and CDR2 is SVGIG (reference sequence).

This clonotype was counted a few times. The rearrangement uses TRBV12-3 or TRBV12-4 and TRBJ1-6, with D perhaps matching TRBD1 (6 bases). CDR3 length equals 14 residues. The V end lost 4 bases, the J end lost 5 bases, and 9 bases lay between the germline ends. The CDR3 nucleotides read TGTGCCAGCAGTTCACAGGGCCATAATTCACCCCTCCACTTT. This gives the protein CASSSQGHNSPLHF.

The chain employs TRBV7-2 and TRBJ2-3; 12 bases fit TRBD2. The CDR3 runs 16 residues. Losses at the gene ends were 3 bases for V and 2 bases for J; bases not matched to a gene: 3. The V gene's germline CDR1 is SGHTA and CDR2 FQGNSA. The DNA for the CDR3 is TGTGCCAGCAGCTTGGGACTAGCGGGTCCCACAGATACGCAGTATTTT. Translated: CASSLGLAGPTDTQYF.

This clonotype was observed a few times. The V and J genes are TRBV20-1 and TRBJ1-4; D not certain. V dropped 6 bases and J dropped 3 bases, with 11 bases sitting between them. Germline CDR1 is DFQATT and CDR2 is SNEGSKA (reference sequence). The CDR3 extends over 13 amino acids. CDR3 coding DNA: TGCAGTGCCCGGTCCTTGGCTAATGAAAAACTGTTTTTT. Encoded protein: CSARSLANEKLFF.

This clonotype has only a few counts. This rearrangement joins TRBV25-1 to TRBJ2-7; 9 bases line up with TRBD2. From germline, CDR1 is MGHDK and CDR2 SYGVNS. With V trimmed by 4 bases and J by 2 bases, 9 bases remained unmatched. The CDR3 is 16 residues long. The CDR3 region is CASSGTSEQTTYEQYF. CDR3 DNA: TGTGCCAGCAGTGGGACTAGCGAGCAAACCACCTACGAGCAGTACTTC.

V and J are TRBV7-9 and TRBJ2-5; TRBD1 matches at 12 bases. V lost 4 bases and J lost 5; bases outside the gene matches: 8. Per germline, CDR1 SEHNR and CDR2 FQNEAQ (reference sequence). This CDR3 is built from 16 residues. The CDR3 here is CASSSSGTGGAETQYF. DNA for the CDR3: TGTGCCAGCAGCTCGTCCGGGACAGGGGGCGCGGAGACCCAGTACTTC.

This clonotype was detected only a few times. CDR3 nucleotide sequence: TGCAGTGCTCCGCGGGGGAGCACAGATACGCAGTATTTT. It codes for CSAPRGSTDTQYF. J is TRBJ2-3 and V is TRBV20-1; 7 nucleotides align to TRBD2. From germline, CDR1 is DFQATT and CDR2 SNEGSKA (reference sequence). J gave up 0 bases and V 5 bases, and 2 bases lay outside the gene matches. The CDR3 has 13 amino acids.

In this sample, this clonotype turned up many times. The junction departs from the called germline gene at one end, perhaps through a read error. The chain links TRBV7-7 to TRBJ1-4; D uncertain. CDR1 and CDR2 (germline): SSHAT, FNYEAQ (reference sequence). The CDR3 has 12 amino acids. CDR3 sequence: CASSFHLEKLFF. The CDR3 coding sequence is TGTGCTAGCAGCTTCCATCTTGAAAAACTGTTTTTT. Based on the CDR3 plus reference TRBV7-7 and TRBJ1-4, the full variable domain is GAGVSQSPRYKVTKRGQDVTLRCDPISSHATLYWYQQALGQGPEFLTYFNYEAQPDKSGLPSDRFSAERPEGSISTLTIQRTEQRDSAMYRCASSFHLEKLFFGSGTQLSVL.

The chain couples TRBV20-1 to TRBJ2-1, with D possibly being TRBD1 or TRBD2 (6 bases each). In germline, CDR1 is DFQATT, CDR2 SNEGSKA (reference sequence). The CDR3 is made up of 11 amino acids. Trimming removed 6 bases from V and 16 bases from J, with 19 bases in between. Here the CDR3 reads CSAQRGASAFF. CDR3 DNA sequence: TGCAGTGCGCAGAGGGGGGCTAGCGCCTTCTTC.

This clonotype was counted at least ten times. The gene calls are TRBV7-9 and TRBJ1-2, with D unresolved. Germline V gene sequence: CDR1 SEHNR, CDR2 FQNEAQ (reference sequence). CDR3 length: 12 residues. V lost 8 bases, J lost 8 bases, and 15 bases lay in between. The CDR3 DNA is TGTGCCAGCTCCCGGGGATCTGGAGGCTACACCTTC. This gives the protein CASSRGSGGYTF.

CDR3 protein: CASSYSLAGGPNYNEQFF. CDR3 DNA sequence: TGTGCCAGCAGTTATTCCCTAGCGGGAGGGCCTAACTACAATGAGCAGTTCTTC. V usage is TRBV11-2 and J usage is TRBJ2-1; TRBD2 agrees at 12 bases. The V segment lost 6 bases and the J segment 3 bases; nucleotides outside the gene matches: 12. The CDR3 is made up of 18 amino acids. Looked up from germline, CDR1 is SGHAT and CDR2 is FQNNGV. Filled out from reference TRBV11-2 and TRBJ2-1, the complete variable domain reads EAGVAQSPRYKIIEKRQSVAFWCNPISGHATLYWYQQILGQGPKLLIQFQNNGVVDDSQLPKDRFSAERLKGVDSTLKIQPAKLEDSAVYLCASSYSLAGGPNYNEQFFGPGTRLTVL.